The source of this T cell receptor beta chain is a study of cytotoxic CD8 clonotypes in ibrutinib-treated CLL (dated by TCRdb to the early 2020s). Describing the broader study: The cohort included around 15 treatment-naive and fewer than 12 relapsed/refractory patients; around 17 were IGHV unmutated. Partial responses were observed in about 25 patients and complete responses in 2; after a median follow-up of around 68 months, remission was maintained in roughly 15 patients and progression was observed in some twelve. Response samples were obtained after a median of approximately twelve months of treatment, with a range of roughly 6 to 40 months. On average, each sample had roughly 230,000 productive templates and around 100,000 productive rearrangements. Of the 90 or so participants in the trial, 25 to 30 had longitudinal samples available. Cryopreserved peripheral blood mononuclear cells were obtained before treatment, at response, and at either sustained remission or disease progression.

Study-wide findings and limitations: Sampling times were not matched between sustained-remission and progressing patients, and lymph node repertoires were not studied. Clonality increased at ibrutinib response, stayed stable in sustained remission, and fell back toward baseline at progression. Public clonotypes were rare and either shrank or stayed stable during treatment, and the rise in clonality at ibrutinib response reflected expansion of private clonotypes. Baseline clonality was found to be higher than that of age-matched healthy donors and was strongly correlated with circulating CD8+ T-cell counts.

On a MiSeq, deep resolution sequencing aimed for a depth between 1 in 1 million and 1 in 200,000 T cells, with each clonotype covered 10x on average. The immunoSEQ hsTCRB Kit was used to generate the TCR beta libraries. As for the original processing: The data were analyzed with ImmunoSEQ Analyzer and ImmunoSEQ Data Assistant, and V, D and J gene assignments followed IMGT definitions. Clonality, which ranges from 0 to 1, was calculated as one minus the normalized Shannon entropy of productive rearrangement frequencies. Only overrepresented clonotypes making up at least 0.05% of the repertoire of each patient were included in the public clonotype analysis. Around 12 age-matched healthy donor repertoires from immuneACCESS were used as controls for clonality. Here the immuneACCESS table is served through TCRdb, limited to in-frame sequences with V and J called. Missing clones are a known gap in these copies; in checked studies unresolved V genes cover under half, and the rest lacks a known reason. The V and J calls and clone size are taken from that table; D and trimming were inferred from the DNA. The sample records 35,000 to 40,000 clones, around 53% of which are singletons. The ten biggest clones cover approximately 17% of the sample.

For TCR beta library preparation, 2 to 2.5 micrograms of genomic DNA were isolated from cryopreserved PBMCs. Longitudinal blood samples from CLL patients on ibrutinib monotherapy were analyzed using high-throughput TCR beta sequencing. The patients were enrolled in a single-center, open-label phase 2 trial of ibrutinib monotherapy. Based on the germline V gene (reference sequence), the CDR1 and CDR2 sequences are MNHEY and SMNVEV. The CDR3, from cysteine to phenylalanine, totals 17 residues. Here the CDR3 DNA is all that survives: 51 bases in frame from base 1. As for this clone: Its specific antigen is unknown. Mismatch with germline at one junction end may stem from a read error.

Sequences were derived from PBMCs, sampled before ibrutinib treatment. The V gene is TRBV27 and the J gene is TRBJ1-2, with no reliable assignment of the D segment. The receptor's source is a human donor with chronic lymphocytic leukemia. In nucleotide form, the sequence is TGTGCCAGCAGTTTACTCTCCGGGCGGGTAGGGAACTCTGGCTACACCTTC. It is translated as CASSLLSGRVGNSGYTF.